Following are 10 T cell receptor beta chains from one sample sequenced in a study of blood T cell repertoires in COVID-19. The table came from immunoSEQ multiplex PCR; TCRdb's copy has only in-frame clones and leaves some out. This sample has about 23,000 clones, with about 82% found just once. The sample taken for sequencing was peripheral blood. Source of these receptors: a human donor with active COVID-19. The donor label of this sample is uncertain.

V and J are TRBV28 and TRBJ2-1; the match to TRBD2 covers 15 bases. V lost 3 bases and J lost 8; bases outside the gene matches: 8. The CDR3 is made up of 17 amino acids. Germline-derived CDR1 and CDR2 are MDHEN and SYDVKM. This CDR3 reads CASSFSIGLAGGDEQFF. The CDR3 bases are TGTGCCAGCAGTTTTTCCATTGGACTAGCGGGAGGGGATGAGCAGTTCTTC.

This clone was found a few times. The chain joins TRBV28 to TRBJ2-6; tentative D call: TRBD2 (6 bases). Germline CDR1 and CDR2: MDHEN and SYDVKM. With 6 bases removed from V and 2 bases from J, the gap between germline ends came to 11 bases. The CDR3 is made up of 15 amino acids. The CDR3 protein is CASRKSGAGANVLTF. The CDR3 nucleotides read TGTGCCAGCAGGAAGTCGGGGGCTGGGGCCAACGTCCTGACTTTC.

The gene calls are TRBV3-1 (or the pseudogene TRBV3-2) and TRBJ1-4; 12 bases agree with TRBD1. J gave up 8 bases and V 4 bases, and 5 bases lay outside the gene matches. CDR1 LGHDT and CDR2 YNNKEL come from the germline V gene (reference sequence). The CDR3 sequence is 15 residues long. The DNA for the CDR3 is TGTGCCAGCAGCCCCACCGGGACAGGGGGCGAAAAACTGTTTTTT. Translated: CASSPTGTGGEKLFF.

The gene calls are TRBV14 and TRBJ2-2; 12 positions agree with TRBD2. CDR1 and CDR2 (germline): SGHDN, FVKESK. The length of the CDR3 is 16 residues. V lost 4 bases and J lost 3; bases outside the gene matches: 3. The CDR3 spells CASSLRLAGDTGELFF. CDR3 nucleotide sequence: TGTGCCAGCAGCCTCAGACTAGCGGGGGACACCGGGGAGCTGTTTTTT.

This rearrangement joins TRBV7-9 to TRBJ1-3; 8 nucleotides line up with TRBD1. V lost 5 bases and J lost 2; bases outside the gene matches: 5. Germline V gene lookup returns CDR1 SEHNR and CDR2 FQNEAQ (reference sequence). This CDR3 region has 15 residues. Written as DNA, the CDR3 is TGTGCCAGCAGCAACCAACAGGGGGCTGGAAACACCATATATTTT. Protein: CASSNQQGAGNTIYF.

The rearrangement links TRBV27 to TRBJ2-3; a possible D gene is TRBD1 (6 bases). Germline lookup yields CDR1 MNHEY and CDR2 SMNVEV (reference sequence). Trimming removed 6 bases at V and 5 bases at J, with 9 bases between. The CDR3 totals 12 residues. The DNA for the CDR3 is TGTGCCAGCAGACAGGGAAAAGATACGCAGTATTTT. It codes for CASRQGKDTQYF.

This rearrangement joins TRBV18 to TRBJ2-7; the match to TRBD1 covers 9 bases. After removal of 6 bases from V and 0 bases from J, the junction contained 9 bases not matched to a gene. Germline V gene data show CDR1 as KGHSH and CDR2 as LQKENI. The CDR3 runs 16 residues. In nucleotides, the CDR3 is TGTGCCAGCTCGGCGACCCCGGGACAGGGCTCCTACGAGCAGTACTTC. Its translation is CASSATPGQGSYEQYF.

CDR3 coding DNA: TGCGCCAGCAGCTTGGCCGGGGCAGGGGGTCAAGAGACCCAGTACTTC. As protein: CASSLAGAGGQETQYF. V and J are TRBV5-1 and TRBJ2-5; the match to TRBD1 covers 7 bases. The V gene end was trimmed by 0 bases and the J gene end by 2 bases; junction bases not matched to a gene: 7. The germline V gene has CDR1 SGHRS and CDR2 YFSETQ. The CDR3 contains 16 residues.

DNA of the CDR3: TGTGCCAGCAGGCAAAACACAGGTGGCTACACCTTC. This sequence encodes CASRQNTGGYTF. This chain uses TRBV12-3 or TRBV12-4 with TRBJ1-2, with D possibly matching TRBD1 (5 bases). Trimming took off 6 bases at V and 7 bases at J, with 12 bases between the two ends. This CDR3 region has 12 residues.

The chain carries TRBV29-1 and TRBJ2-7, with no clear D. CDR3 length: 11 amino acids. Trimming removed 0 bases at V and 5 bases at J, with 5 bases between. Germline V gene sequence: CDR1 SQVTM, CDR2 ANQGSEA. For the CDR3, the DNA is TGCAGCGTTGAAGATCGGGACGAGCAGTACTTC. Residues: CSVEDRDEQYF.